These T cell receptor beta chains were read from a single sample in a study of a mutant IDH1 vaccine in newly diagnosed glioma. Some clones are missing from TCRdb's copy, which holds only in-frame ones; the method was immunoSEQ multiplex PCR. The data show about 94,000 clones, around nine tenths seen once. The antigens of these receptors remain unknown. The starting material was PBMCs, obtained from a glioma patient whose treatment included an IDH1 peptide vaccine. The receptor set was obtained from a woman between 50 and 59 years old with glioma. The CDR3 runs from the conserved cysteine through the conserved F or W. A D gene is named only where the DNA matches it firmly. Some rows have no size entry. The others give once, few or many, or a class for an expanded clone.

CDR3nt,CDR3aa,abundance,d_gene,v_gene,j_gene
TGTGCCAGCAGCCAAGATGGACAGGGGGCAATCAAGCCCCAGCATTTT,CASSQDGQGAIKPQHF,NA,TRBD1,TRBV4-2,TRBJ1-5
TGCGCCAGCAGCCGACAGGTGGACTATGGCTACACCTTC,CASSRQVDYGYTF,NA,NA,TRBV10-2,TRBJ1-2
TGTGCCAGCAGCTTAGCTGAGGGTTGGGCACCCCTCCACTTT,CASSLAEGWAPLHF,NA,NA,TRBV7-9,TRBJ1-6
TGTGCCAGCAGCTTAGTTGAAACGAGTGCAGGAAACACCATATATTTT,CASSLVETSAGNTIYF,NA,NA,TRBV7-2,TRBJ1-3
TGCGCCAGCAGCTTGGTAGGGACTGAGCAGTTCTTC,CASSLVGTEQFF,NA,NA,TRBV5-1,TRBJ2-1
TGCGCCAGCAGCCGGCAAGTTGACAAGGGGAATTCACCCCTCCACTTT,CASSRQVDKGNSPLHF,NA,NA,TRBV4-1,TRBJ1-6
TGTGCCAGCAGTTACAGCATCTCTGGAAACACCATATATTTT,CASSYSISGNTIYF,NA,NA,TRBV6-6,TRBJ1-3
TGTGCCAGTAGTATTCGGTACGATGAGCAGTTCTTC,CASSIRYDEQFF,NA,NA,TRBV19,TRBJ2-1
TGTGCCTGGAAGTTGGGGGGAGAGACCCAGTACTTC,CAWKLGGETQYF,NA,NA,TRBV30,TRBJ2-5
TGTGCCAGCAGCTCGACAGGGGGCTGGTCCAAAAACATTCAGTACTTC,CASSSTGGWSKNIQYF,NA,TRBD1,TRBV7-8,TRBJ2-4
TGCAGCGTTGAGGATAGGTTAGCGTTTTACAATGAGCAGTTCTTC,CSVEDRLAFYNEQFF,NA,NA,TRBV29-1,TRBJ2-1
TGTGCCAGCAGTCCACACGACACCGGGGAGCTGTTTTTT,CASSPHDTGELFF,NA,NA,TRBV27,TRBJ2-2
TGCGCCAGCAGCTTATCCGGGTCTCACCGTTCACCCCTCCACTTT,CASSLSGSHRSPLHF,few,NA,TRBV5-1,TRBJ1-6
TGCGCCAGCAGCTTGGCCTTTCCAGGGGTTAACGAGCAGTACTTC,CASSLAFPGVNEQYF,NA,NA,TRBV5-1,TRBJ2-7
TGTGCCAGTAGTACCGGACAGCCCTATAATTCACCCCTCCACTTT,CASSTGQPYNSPLHF,NA,NA,TRBV19,TRBJ1-6
TGTGCCAGCAGCGCGGGGAACTCTGGAAACACCATATATTTT,CASSAGNSGNTIYF,NA,NA,TRBV6-1,TRBJ1-3
TGTGCCAGTAGTATCAGAAGGGCCGGCTATGGCTACACCTTC,CASSIRRAGYGYTF,NA,NA,TRBV19,TRBJ1-2
TGTGCCAGCAGCTTAGGATACAATGAGCAGTTCTTC,CASSLGYNEQFF,NA,NA,TRBV7-9,TRBJ2-1
TGTGCCTGTTGGCGGGGTGCGAACACCGGGGAGCTGTTTTTT,CACWRGANTGELFF,few,NA,TRBV30,TRBJ2-2
TGTGCCAGCTCACGGACAGCCCTCGGGTTCGGGGAGACCCAGTACTTC,CASSRTALGFGETQYF,NA,NA,TRBV18,TRBJ2-5
TGTGCCAGCAGTGCGGACAGGGCGGGCAATCAGCCCCAGCATTTT,CASSADRAGNQPQHF,NA,TRBD1,TRBV2,TRBJ1-5
TGTGCCAGCAGTTTGAGTGTGACGTCACATGGCTACACCTTC,CASSLSVTSHGYTF,NA,NA,TRBV28,TRBJ1-2
TGTGCCAGCAGTGCCGGACAGGGGAAGGGGCTGAACACTGAAGCTTTCTTT,CASSAGQGKGLNTEAFF,once,TRBD1,TRBV6-1,TRBJ1-1
TGTGCCAGCAGCGAGCGGGGTCCAGGCTTAGGGGACTATGGCTACACCTTC,CASSERGPGLGDYGYTF,once,NA,TRBV7-3,TRBJ1-2
TGTGCCAGCAGTTTGGGGGCCCTTGGACAGGCAAACACTGAAGCTTTCTTT,CASSLGALGQANTEAFF,NA,TRBD1,TRBV28,TRBJ1-1
TGCAGCGTTGAACCAGGGGGCGTAGAGACCCAGTACTTC,CSVEPGGVETQYF,NA,TRBD1,TRBV29-1,TRBJ2-5
TGCGCCAGCAGCTGGGACAAAGCCTACGAGCAGTACTTC,CASSWDKAYEQYF,large,NA,TRBV5-1,TRBJ2-7
TGTGCCAGCAGTTACGAACTTACAGGGTTTATCTACGAGCAGTACTTC,CASSYELTGFIYEQYF,NA,NA,TRBV6-5,TRBJ2-7
TGTGCCAGCAGTAGTCGGGCACTACACTATGGCTACACCTTC,CASSSRALHYGYTF,NA,NA,TRBV27,TRBJ1-2
TGTGCCAGCAGTTTAGTAGGGAGTCCCGGGGAGCTGTTTTTT,CASSLVGSPGELFF,NA,NA,TRBV28,TRBJ2-2
TGTGCCAGCAGCCCGACCTCGCGGCCGGGCACTGAAGCTTTCTTT,CASSPTSRPGTEAFF,NA,NA,TRBV11-2,TRBJ1-1
TGTGCCAGCAGTGAAGCGGGGAACACTGAAGCTTTCTTT,CASSEAGNTEAFF,NA,NA,TRBV25-1,TRBJ1-1
TGTGCCAGCAGCTTCAGCTCCTACGAGCAGTACTTC,CASSFSSYEQYF,NA,NA,TRBV7-9,TRBJ2-7
TGCGCCAGCAGCCAAGAATTCCGGCAAGAGACCCAGTACTTC,CASSQEFRQETQYF,NA,NA,TRBV4-1,TRBJ2-5
TGTGCCAGCAGTTCACTAGCGGGAGGAGACAATGAGCAGTTCTTC,CASSSLAGGDNEQFF,once,TRBD2,TRBV28,TRBJ2-1
TGTGCCACCAAATCTGGGGCTGGCTATGGCTACACCTTC,CATKSGAGYGYTF,NA,NA,TRBV25-1,TRBJ1-2
TGCGCCAGCACCCCGGGACAGGGTAGGGCAGATACGCAGTATTTT,CASTPGQGRADTQYF,NA,TRBD1,TRBV5-1,TRBJ2-3
TGTGCCAGCAGTTACTCAGAAAGTTCCTATAATTCACCCCTCCACTTT,CASSYSESSYNSPLHF,once,NA,TRBV6-5,TRBJ1-6
TGTGCCAGCAGCCGACCCCTAGCGGGGGCGAACACCGGGGAGCTGTTTTTT,CASSRPLAGANTGELFF,once,TRBD2,TRBV5-4,TRBJ2-2